This TCR beta chain was retrieved from a study of CD8+CD57+ T cells in acquired aplastic anemia. Germline V lookup: CDR1 SGDLS, CDR2 YYNGEE. The CDR3 has 16 amino acids. V was clipped by 0 bases and J by 4 bases; unmatched bases: 8. This clonotype was detected ten times or more. CD8+CD57+ cell expansion, shown by flow cytometry, had occurred in the patients selected for sequencing. It was genomic DNA that served as the template for profiling TCR beta VDJ and CDR3. Using its own MiXCR run on the reads, TCRdb lists one record per CDR3 protein. The sample has approximately 150,000 distinct CDR3 sequences; approximately 44% are singletons.

Sequencing was carried out using sorted CD4+, CD8+, or CD8+CD57+ T cells (not recorded which) from PBMCs. The sequence derives from a human donor with aplastic anemia. The gene calls are TRBV9 and TRBJ2-3; 7 positions match TRBD1. CDR3 amino acids: CASSVGANRGADTQYF. CDR3 coding DNA: TGTGCCAGCAGCGTAGGTGCTAACAGGGGTGCAGATACGCAGTATTTT.